These T cell receptor beta chains were read from a single sample in a study of OX40 agonist ivuxolimab in advanced cancers. The data were produced by immunoSEQ multiplex PCR, yet TCRdb's version contains in-frame clones alone and is incomplete. The sample lists 70,000 to 95,000 clones, around 80% occurring once. The input for sequencing was CD4+ or CD8+ T cells sorted from blood, taken in a trial of the OX40 agonist ivuxolimab. Every receptor here comes from an adult with an advanced solid tumor such as melanoma, head and neck, liver or kidney cancer. CDR3s include the opening cysteine and the closing phenylalanine or tryptophan. A D gene is named only where the DNA matches it firmly. Size is stated for part of the rows, as once, few or many counts, or as a class when the clone is expanded.

v_gene: TRBV2
j_gene: TRBJ1-3
abundance: -
d_gene: -
CDR3aa: CASSAGHQGNTIYF
CDR3nt: TGTGCCAGCAGTGCGGGTCATCAGGGAAACACCATATATTTT

v_gene: TRBV15
j_gene: TRBJ2-3
abundance: -
d_gene: TRBD2
CDR3aa: CATSRAGYSGATDTQYF
CDR3nt: TGTGCCACCAGCAGAGCGGGGTATAGCGGGGCCACAGATACGCAGTATTTT

v_gene: TRBV7-6
j_gene: TRBJ1-4
abundance: -
d_gene: -
CDR3aa: CASSFNEKLFF
CDR3nt: TGTGCCAGCAGCTTTAATGAAAAACTGTTTTTT

v_gene: TRBV7-3
j_gene: TRBJ2-1
abundance: -
d_gene: TRBD1
CDR3aa: CASSSTGGGTGAYNEQFF
CDR3nt: TGTGCCAGCAGCTCAACCGGGGGTGGGACAGGGGCCTACAATGAGCAGTTCTTC

v_gene: TRBV5-1
j_gene: TRBJ2-7
abundance: -
d_gene: -
CDR3aa: CASSPQGGGEYEQYF
CDR3nt: TGCGCCAGCAGCCCACAGGGGGGGGGAGAATACGAGCAGTACTTC

v_gene: TRBV27
j_gene: TRBJ2-5
abundance: -
d_gene: -
CDR3aa: CASSSPSLQETQYF
CDR3nt: TGTGCCAGCAGTTCACCATCCCTTCAAGAGACCCAGTACTTC

v_gene: TRBV18
j_gene: TRBJ2-3
abundance: -
d_gene: -
CDR3aa: CASSPGLIRTDTQYF
CDR3nt: TGTGCCAGCTCCCCTGGACTCATACGCACAGATACGCAGTATTTT

v_gene: TRBV6-5
j_gene: TRBJ1-6
abundance: -
d_gene: TRBD1
CDR3aa: CASRTGTVSSPLHF
CDR3nt: TGTGCCAGCAGGACCGGGACAGTAAGTTCACCCCTCCACTTT

v_gene: TRBV28
j_gene: TRBJ2-7
abundance: -
d_gene: -
CDR3aa: CASSWRRTYEQYF
CDR3nt: TGTGCCAGCAGTTGGAGAAGAACCTACGAGCAGTACTTC

v_gene: TRBV4-3
j_gene: TRBJ1-2
abundance: -
d_gene: -
CDR3aa: CASSQDYGGRTILNYGYTF
CDR3nt: TGCGCCAGCAGCCAAGATTATGGAGGAAGAACAATCTTAAACTATGGCTACACCTTC

v_gene: TRBV28
j_gene: TRBJ1-5
abundance: -
d_gene: -
CDR3aa: CASSPHGESQPQHF
CDR3nt: TGTGCCAGCAGTCCTCATGGAGAAAGTCAGCCCCAGCATTTT

v_gene: TRBV4-2
j_gene: TRBJ2-7
abundance: -
d_gene: -
CDR3aa: CASSQDRQGFYEQYF
CDR3nt: TGTGCCAGCAGCCAAGATCGGCAGGGGTTCTACGAGCAGTACTTC

v_gene: TRBV7-3
j_gene: TRBJ2-5
abundance: once
d_gene: -
CDR3aa: CASSLGRQETQYF
CDR3nt: TGTGCCAGCAGCTTAGGCAGACAAGAGACCCAGTACTTC

v_gene: TRBV7-9
j_gene: TRBJ2-1
abundance: -
d_gene: TRBD2
CDR3aa: CASSFTSGGAGVNEQFF
CDR3nt: TGTGCCAGCAGCTTCACTAGCGGGGGAGCCGGGGTCAATGAGCAGTTCTTC

v_gene: TRBV28
j_gene: TRBJ2-7
abundance: -
d_gene: TRBD1
CDR3aa: CASSITGTAYSYEQYF
CDR3nt: TGTGCCAGCAGTATCACCGGGACAGCCTACTCCTACGAGCAGTACTTC

v_gene: TRBV19
j_gene: TRBJ1-5
abundance: -
d_gene: TRBD1
CDR3aa: CASSLGTGNQPQHF
CDR3nt: TGTGCCAGTAGTCTCGGGACAGGGAATCAGCCCCAGCATTTT

v_gene: TRBV5-6
j_gene: TRBJ1-2
abundance: -
d_gene: TRBD1
CDR3aa: CASSLERWTGMNKGYTF
CDR3nt: TGTGCCAGCAGCTTGGAGAGATGGACAGGGATGAATAAAGGCTACACCTTC

v_gene: TRBV6-1
j_gene: TRBJ1-5
abundance: -
d_gene: -
CDR3aa: CASSGRTGNQPQHF
CDR3nt: TGTGCCAGCAGTGGGCGGACAGGCAATCAGCCCCAGCATTTT

v_gene: TRBV19
j_gene: TRBJ1-1
abundance: -
d_gene: -
CDR3aa: CASSIGERVTEAFF
CDR3nt: TGTGCCAGTAGTATAGGGGAGAGGGTCACTGAAGCTTTCTTT

v_gene: TRBV28
j_gene: TRBJ2-3
abundance: -
d_gene: -
CDR3aa: CASSLQGSDTQYF
CDR3nt: TGTGCCAGCAGTCTACAGGGATCCGATACGCAGTATTTT

v_gene: TRBV5-4
j_gene: TRBJ2-5
abundance: -
d_gene: TRBD1
CDR3aa: CASSPRDRETQYF
CDR3nt: TGTGCCAGCAGCCCTCGGGACAGGGAGACCCAGTACTTC